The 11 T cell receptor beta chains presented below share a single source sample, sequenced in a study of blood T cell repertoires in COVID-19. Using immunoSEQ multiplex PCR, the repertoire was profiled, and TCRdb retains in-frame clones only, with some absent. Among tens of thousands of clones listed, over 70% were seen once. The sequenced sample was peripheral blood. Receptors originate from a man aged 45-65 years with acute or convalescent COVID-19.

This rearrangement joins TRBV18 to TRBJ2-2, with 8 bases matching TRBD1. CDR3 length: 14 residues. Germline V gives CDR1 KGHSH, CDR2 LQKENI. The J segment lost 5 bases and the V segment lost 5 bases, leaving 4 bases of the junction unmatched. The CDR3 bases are TGTGCCAGCTCATTCCAGGGGGCAACCGGGGAGCTGTTTTTT. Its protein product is CASSFQGATGELFF.

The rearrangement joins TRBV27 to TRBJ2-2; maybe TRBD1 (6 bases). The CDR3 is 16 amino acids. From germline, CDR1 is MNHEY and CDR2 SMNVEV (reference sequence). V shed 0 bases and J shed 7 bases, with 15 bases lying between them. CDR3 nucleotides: TGTGCCAGCAGTTTATCGGGGGCAGGGGTTGGCGGGGAGCTGTTTTTT. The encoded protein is CASSLSGAGVGGELFF.

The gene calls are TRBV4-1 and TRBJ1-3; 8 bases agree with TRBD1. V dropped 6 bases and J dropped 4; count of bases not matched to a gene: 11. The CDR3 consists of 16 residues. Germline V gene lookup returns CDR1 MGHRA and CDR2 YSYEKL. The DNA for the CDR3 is TGCGCCAGCAGTTCCCGACAGGGGATCGTCGGAAACACCATATATTTT. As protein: CASSSRQGIVGNTIYF.

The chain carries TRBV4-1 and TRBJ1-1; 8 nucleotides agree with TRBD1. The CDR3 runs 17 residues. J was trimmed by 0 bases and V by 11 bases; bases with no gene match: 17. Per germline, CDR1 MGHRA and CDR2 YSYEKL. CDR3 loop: CASNRGVYLNMNTEAFF. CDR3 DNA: TGCGCCTCGAACAGGGGGGTCTATCTAAACATGAACACTGAAGCTTTCTTT.

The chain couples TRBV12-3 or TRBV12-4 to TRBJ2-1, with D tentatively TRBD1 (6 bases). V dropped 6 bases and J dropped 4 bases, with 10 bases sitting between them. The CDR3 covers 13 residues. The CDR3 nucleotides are TGTGCCAGCAGCCGGACAGAATACAATGAGCAGTTCTTC. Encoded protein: CASSRTEYNEQFF.

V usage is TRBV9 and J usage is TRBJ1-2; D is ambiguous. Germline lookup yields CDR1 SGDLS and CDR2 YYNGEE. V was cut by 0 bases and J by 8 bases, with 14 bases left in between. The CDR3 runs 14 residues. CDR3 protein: CASSVEDGRGGYTF. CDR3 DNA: TGTGCCAGCAGCGTAGAGGACGGCCGCGGGGGCTACACCTTC.

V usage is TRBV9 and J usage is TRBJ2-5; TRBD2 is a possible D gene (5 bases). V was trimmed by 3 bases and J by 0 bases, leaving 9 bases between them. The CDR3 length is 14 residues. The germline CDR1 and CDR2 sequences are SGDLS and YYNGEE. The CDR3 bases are TGTGCCAGCAGCGAGGAGGTGTACCAAGAGACCCAGTACTTC. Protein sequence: CASSEEVYQETQYF.

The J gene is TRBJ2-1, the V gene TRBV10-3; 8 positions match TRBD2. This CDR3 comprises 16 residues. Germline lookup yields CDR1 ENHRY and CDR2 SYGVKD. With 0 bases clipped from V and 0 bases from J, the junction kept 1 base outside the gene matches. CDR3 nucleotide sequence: TGTGCCATCAGTGAGTCCACTAGCGGCTCCTACAATGAGCAGTTCTTC. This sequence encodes CAISESTSGSYNEQFF.

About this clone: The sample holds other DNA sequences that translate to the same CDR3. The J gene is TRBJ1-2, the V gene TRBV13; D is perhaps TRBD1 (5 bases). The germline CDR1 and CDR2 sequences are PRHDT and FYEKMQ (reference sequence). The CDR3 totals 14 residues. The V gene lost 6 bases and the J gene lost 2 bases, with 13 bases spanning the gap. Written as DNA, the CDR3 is TGTGCCAGCAGTCAACAAGGGGCAAACTATGGCTACACCTTC. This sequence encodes CASSQQGANYGYTF.

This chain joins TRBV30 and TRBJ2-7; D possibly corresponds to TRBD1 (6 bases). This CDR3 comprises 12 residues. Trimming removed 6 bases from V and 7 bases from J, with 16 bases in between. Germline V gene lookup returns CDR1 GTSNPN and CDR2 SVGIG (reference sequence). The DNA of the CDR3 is TGTGCCTGTCCGGGACACCAAGGGGAGCAGTACTTC. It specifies CACPGHQGEQYF.

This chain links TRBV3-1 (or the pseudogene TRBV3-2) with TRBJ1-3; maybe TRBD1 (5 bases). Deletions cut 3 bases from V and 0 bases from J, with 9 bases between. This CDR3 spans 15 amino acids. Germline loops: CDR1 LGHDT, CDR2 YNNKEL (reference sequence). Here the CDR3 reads CASSQRDGSGNTIYF. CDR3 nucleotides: TGTGCCAGCAGCCAGCGGGACGGCTCTGGAAACACCATATATTTT.